Listed here is a single T cell receptor beta chain. What it binds is not known. The data were obtained in a study of T cell responses to AZD1222 COVID-19 vaccine. Notes on the study in general: A mostly white British donor set with more females was recruited, and clonal diversity was possibly underestimated. Baseline antibody screening turned up just a handful of seropositive AZD1222 recipients. Unmutated regions of variants are reportedly targeted by nearly half of spike-specific TCRs.

Libraries were prepared by immunoSEQ multiplex PCR; TCRdb keeps only in-frame clonotypes and omits some of them. The sample includes about 180,000 clones, more than 80% of them seen just once. This CDR3 spans 16 amino acids. Deletions cut 0 bases from V and 7 bases from J, with 16 bases between. Germline CDR1 is SGHTA and CDR2 is FQGNSA. This clonotype originated in an adult in good health. The V gene is TRBV7-2, the J gene TRBJ2-1; possibly TRBD1 for D (6 bases). The sequenced sample was peripheral blood, obtained on day 0 of AZD1222 vaccination. CDR3 loop: CASSLAPVGAINEQFF. CDR3 coding DNA: TGTGCCAGCAGCTTAGCGCCTGTGGGGGCGATAAATGAGCAGTTCTTC.